This T cell receptor (beta chain) was observed in a study of long-term antiretroviral therapy in people with HIV. Background on the study: When the earliest samples were collected, ART was typically delayed until CD4 counts fell.

Germline V gene data show CDR1 as LGHNA and CDR2 as YSLEER. The germline V and J ends were trimmed by 0 bases and 8 bases, with 10 bases remaining between them. This CDR3 region has 13 residues. Clinicians in the United States treated all participants with HIV. Before they underwent DNA extraction, samples held roughly 0.95-11 million cryopreserved PBMC. At the survey level, the v3.0 immunoSEQ assay was run. Sequencing used immunoSEQ multiplex PCR; TCRdb keeps in-frame clones, though not all of them. The table shows tens of thousands of clones, with 80% occurring only once. The clonotype was recovered from a man aged 40-49 years with HIV. The V gene is TRBV4-3, the J gene TRBJ1-2, with a tentative D call TRBD1 (5 bases). The sample in question was unsorted PBMCs, obtained 0.3 years after starting antiretroviral therapy. CDR3 nucleotides: TGCGCCAGCAGCCAAGAGTCCCAGGGAGGCTACACCTTC. Translation gives CASSQESQGGYTF.